The source of this TCR beta chain is a study of beta chain features in type 1 diabetes. Study-level findings and limits: Researchers report that Type 1 diabetes patients had moderately but significantly shorter TCRB CDR3s across all four CD4+ subsets. PCR might preferentially amplify shorter templates, equally in patients and controls.

The isolated RNA, all of it, was reverse transcribed, so expressed TCRB transcripts were what got sequenced. Regulatory, naive and central memory T cell samples averaged approximately 3.3 million reads. Clones were sequenced by immunoSEQ multiplex PCR, and TCRdb holds only the in-frame ones, with some missing. The table records around 250,000 clones, around 13% of them present only once. Per germline, CDR1 SGHAT and CDR2 FQNNGV. V was clipped by 6 bases and J by 4 bases; unmatched bases: 8. The CDR3 has 16 amino acids. In its sample, this clone was seen a few times. The antigen remains unidentified. The V gene is TRBV11-2, the J gene TRBJ2-2; 10 nucleotides align to TRBD2. This sequence originates from a man aged 25 to 45 with type 1 diabetes. Sequenced sample: naive CD4+ T cells from blood. The DNA for the CDR3 is TGTGCCAGCAGACGCCCGGGACTAGCGACCACCGGGGAGCTGTTTTTT. Its translation: CASRRPGLATTGELFF.